Each of the 5 T cell receptor beta chains below was sequenced from the same sample in a study of cytomegalovirus exposure and HLA in healthy donors. The PCR made use of 60 Vbeta and 13 Jbeta primers. TCRdb keeps only in-frame clones here, not all; method: immunoSEQ multiplex PCR. The repertoire includes around 150,000 clones, about 75% of them detected once, and about 3% sits in the top ten. Sample: PBMCs. The receptor source for this set is a woman in her 50s in good health and CMV-seropositive.

The gene calls are TRBV6-5 and TRBJ2-7; 7 bases match TRBD2. The CDR3 covers 15 residues. Looked up from germline, CDR1 is MNHEY and CDR2 is SVGAGI. After removal of 2 bases from V and 1 base from J, the junction contained 5 bases not matched to a gene. The chain's CDR3 is CASSYGGGESYEQYF. In DNA form, the CDR3 reads TGTGCCAGCAGTTACGGTGGGGGGGAGTCCTACGAGCAGTACTTC.

The V call is TRBV2, the J call TRBJ1-2; 7 bases are shared with TRBD1. The germline gives CDR1 SNHLY, CDR2 FYNNEI. V trimming: 5 bases; J trimming: 0 bases; junction bases outside the gene matches: 6. The CDR3 consists of 15 residues. The CDR3 here is CASSRDSGANYGYTF. CDR3 sequence (DNA): TGTGCCAGCAGTCGGGACAGCGGAGCTAACTATGGCTACACCTTC.

This chain connects TRBV5-1 to TRBJ2-2; D gene ambiguous. Trimming took off 1 base at V and 3 bases at J, with 10 bases between the two ends. Per germline, CDR1 SGHRS and CDR2 YFSETQ. CDR3 length: 15 amino acids. The CDR3 loop reads CASSLPRPDTGELFF. The CDR3 DNA reads TGCGCCAGCAGCTTGCCGAGGCCTGACACCGGGGAGCTGTTTTTT.

This chain links TRBV7-9 with TRBJ1-2, with D tentatively TRBD1 (5 bases). V lost 5 bases, J lost 8 bases, and 18 bases lay in between. Germline V gene sequence: CDR1 SEHNR, CDR2 FQNEAQ (reference sequence). This CDR3 comprises 14 residues. The CDR3 loop reads CASSIKTGVGGYTF. The CDR3 nucleotides are TGTGCCAGCAGCATCAAAACGGGGGTCGGCGGCTACACCTTC.

The sample holds a few counts of this clone. The chain recombines TRBV6-1 with TRBJ1-2, with 10 bases fitting TRBD1. V shed 0 bases, J shed 4 bases, and the junction held 2 bases outside the gene matches. Per germline, CDR1 MNHNS and CDR2 SASEGT. The CDR3 extends over 15 amino acids. The DNA of the CDR3 is TGTGCCAGCAGTGAAGCGACAGGGGGCAGCTATGGCTACACCTTC. Residues: CASSEATGGSYGYTF.